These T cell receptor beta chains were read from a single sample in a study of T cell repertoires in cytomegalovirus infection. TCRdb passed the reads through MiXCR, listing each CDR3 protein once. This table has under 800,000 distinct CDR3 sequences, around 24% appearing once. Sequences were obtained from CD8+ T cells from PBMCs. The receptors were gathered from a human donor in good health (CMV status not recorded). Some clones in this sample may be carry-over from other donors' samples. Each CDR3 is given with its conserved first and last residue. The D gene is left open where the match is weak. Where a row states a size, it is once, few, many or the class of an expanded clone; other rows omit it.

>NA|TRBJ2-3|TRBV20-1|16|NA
CSAREWDLGVPDTQYF
TGCAGTGCTAGAGAATGGGATCTGGGTGTACCAGATACGCAGTATTTT
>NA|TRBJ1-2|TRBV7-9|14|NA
CTSSKQGTNYGYTF
TGTACCAGCAGCAAACAGGGAACCAACTATGGCTACACCTTC
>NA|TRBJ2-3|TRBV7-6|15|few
CASSLVTGITDTQYF
TGTGCCAGCAGCTTAGTAACGGGGATCACAGATACGCAGTATTTT
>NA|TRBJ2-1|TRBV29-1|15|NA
CSVVGPAPNYNEQFF
TGCAGCGTTGTTGGACCAGCTCCTAATTACAATGAGCAGTTCTTC
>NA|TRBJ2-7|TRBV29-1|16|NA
CSVEGGTGLELYEQYF
TGCAGCGTCGAGGGGGGTACAGGGTTGGAGCTCTACGAGCAGTACTTC
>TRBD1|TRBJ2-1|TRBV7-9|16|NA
CASSSSRDRGYNEQFF
TGTGCCAGCAGCAGCTCCCGGGACAGGGGTTACAATGAGCAGTTCTTC
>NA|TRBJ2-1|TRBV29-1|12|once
CSVEEDHNEQFF
TGCAGCGTTGAAGAGGACCACAATGAGCAGTTCTTC
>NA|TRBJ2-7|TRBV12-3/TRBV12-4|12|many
CASSLSGSEQYF
TGTGCCAGCAGTTTATCGGGGAGCGAGCAGTACTTC
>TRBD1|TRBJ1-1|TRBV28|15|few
CASSLFGTGGTEAFF
TGTGCCAGCAGTTTATTCGGGACAGGGGGCACTGAAGCTTTCTTT
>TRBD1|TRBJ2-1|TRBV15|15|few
CATSSRDRGHNEQFF
TGTGCCACCAGCAGCCGGGACAGGGGCCACAATGAGCAGTTCTTC
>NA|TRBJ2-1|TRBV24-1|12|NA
CATRDGYNEQFF
TGTGCCACCCGGGACGGGTACAATGAGCAGTTCTTC
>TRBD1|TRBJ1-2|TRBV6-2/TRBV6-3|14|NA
CASSYGHDRAGYTF
TGTGCCAGCAGTTACGGACATGACAGGGCTGGCTACACCTTC
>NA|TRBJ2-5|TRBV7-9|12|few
CASRDVGETQYF
TGTGCCAGCAGAGATGTCGGGGAGACCCAGTACTTC
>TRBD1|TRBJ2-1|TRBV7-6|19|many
CASSLVVGTGESSYNEQFF
TGTGCCAGCAGCTTAGTGGTCGGGACAGGGGAGAGCTCCTACAATGAGCAGTTCTTC
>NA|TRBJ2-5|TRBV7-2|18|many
CASSLRQEGWDPQETQYF
TGTGCCAGCAGCTTACGACAGGAGGGGTGGGACCCTCAAGAGACCCAGTACTTC
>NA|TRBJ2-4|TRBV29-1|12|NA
CSVGQGGNIQYF
TGCAGCGTTGGACAGGGAGGAAACATTCAGTACTTC
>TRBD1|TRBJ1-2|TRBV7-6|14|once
CASSLVTGAAGYTF
TGTGCCAGCAGCTTGGTAACAGGGGCGGCTGGCTACACCTTC
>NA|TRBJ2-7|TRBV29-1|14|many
CSVEGGDSSYEQYF
TGCAGCGTTGAAGGGGGGGACAGCTCCTACGAGCAGTACTTC
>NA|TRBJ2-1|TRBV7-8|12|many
CASTRLGDEQFF
TGTGCCAGCACCCGTTTAGGAGATGAGCAGTTCTTC
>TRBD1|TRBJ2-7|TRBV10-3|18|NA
CAISERDRKDPRNYEQYF
TGTGCCATCAGTGAGCGGGACAGGAAAGATCCAAGAAACTACGAGCAGTACTTC
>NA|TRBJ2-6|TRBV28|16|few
CASSYPTISGANVLTF
TGTGCCAGCAGTTACCCGACCATCTCTGGGGCCAACGTCCTGACTTTC
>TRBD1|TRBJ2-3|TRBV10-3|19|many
CAIRTTLTRDRAPTDTQYF
TGTGCCATCCGAACCACCTTGACCCGGGACAGGGCTCCCACAGATACGCAGTATTTT
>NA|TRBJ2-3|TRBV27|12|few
CASRDSADTQYF
TGTGCCAGCAGGGACAGTGCCGATACGCAGTATTTT
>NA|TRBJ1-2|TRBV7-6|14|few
CASSPGRQNYGYTF
TGTGCCAGCAGCCCGGGACGGCAAAACTATGGCTACACCTTC
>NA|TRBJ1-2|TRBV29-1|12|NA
CSAPQGGYGYTF
TGCAGCGCCCCCCAGGGTGGTTATGGCTACACCTTC
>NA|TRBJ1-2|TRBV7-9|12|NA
CASSPPLEGYTF
TGTGCCAGCAGCCCACCGTTAGAGGGCTACACCTTC
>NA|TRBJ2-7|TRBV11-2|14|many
CASSPSTIPNEQYF
TGTGCCAGCAGCCCCTCAACCATTCCCAACGAGCAGTACTTC
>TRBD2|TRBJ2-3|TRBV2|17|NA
CASSEITSGVSTDTQYF
TGTGCCAGCAGTGAAATCACTAGCGGGGTCAGCACAGATACGCAGTATTTT
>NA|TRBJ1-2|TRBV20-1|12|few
CSGGPTNYGYTF
TGCAGTGGGGGGCCCACTAACTATGGCTACACCTTC
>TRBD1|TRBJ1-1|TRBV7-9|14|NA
CASSDRAWNTEAFF
TGTGCCAGCTCCGACAGGGCATGGAACACTGAAGCTTTCTTT
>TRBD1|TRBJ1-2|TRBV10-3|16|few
CAISEPDRGPRGGYTF
TGTGCCATCAGTGAGCCAGACAGGGGGCCCAGGGGTGGCTACACCTTC
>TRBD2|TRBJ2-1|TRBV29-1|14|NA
CSALAGGLDNEQFF
TGCAGCGCCCTAGCGGGGGGCCTTGACAATGAGCAGTTCTTC
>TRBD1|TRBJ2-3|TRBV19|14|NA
CASSWQGALDTQYF
TGTGCCAGTAGTTGGCAGGGGGCGTTAGATACGCAGTATTTT
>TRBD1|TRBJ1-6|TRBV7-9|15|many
CASRSGQGINSPLHF
TGTGCCAGCAGATCGGGACAGGGAATAAATTCACCCCTCCACTTT
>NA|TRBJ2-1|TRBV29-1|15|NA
CSVEGVDSSYNEQFF
TGCAGCGTTGAAGGGGTGGATAGCTCCTACAATGAGCAGTTCTTC
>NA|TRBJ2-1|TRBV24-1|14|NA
CATSAAGAENEQFF
TGTGCCACCAGTGCAGCAGGGGCCGAAAATGAGCAGTTCTTC
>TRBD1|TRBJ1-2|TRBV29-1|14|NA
CSVERQGSHYGYTF
TGCAGCGTTGAAAGACAGGGAAGCCACTATGGCTACACCTTC
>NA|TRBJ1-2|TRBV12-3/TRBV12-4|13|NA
CVTMVGADYGYTF
TGTGTCACCATGGTGGGGGCGGACTATGGCTACACCTTC
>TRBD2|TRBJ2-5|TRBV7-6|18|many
CASSSRLAGGPREETQYF
TGTGCCAGCAGCTCGAGACTAGCGGGGGGGCCGAGGGAAGAGACCCAGTACTTC
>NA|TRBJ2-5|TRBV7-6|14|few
CASSSGPQGETQYF
TGTGCCAGCAGCTCCGGCCCCCAAGGAGAGACCCAGTACTTC
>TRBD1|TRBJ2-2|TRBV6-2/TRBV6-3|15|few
CASSYRGQHTGELFF
TGTGCCAGCAGTTACAGGGGACAGCACACCGGGGAGCTGTTTTTT
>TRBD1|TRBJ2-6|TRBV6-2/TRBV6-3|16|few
CASSYRTGSGANVLTF
TGTGCCAGCAGTTACAGGACAGGGTCTGGGGCCAACGTCCTGACTTTC
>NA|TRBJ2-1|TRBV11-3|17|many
CASSPRAVLSSYNEQFF
TGTGCCAGCAGCCCCCGGGCAGTTCTGAGCTCCTACAATGAGCAGTTCTTC
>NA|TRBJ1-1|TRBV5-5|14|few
CASSLAGNPTEAFF
TGTGCCAGCAGCTTGGCAGGGAATCCAACCGAAGCTTTCTTT